This T cell receptor beta chain appears in the sequencing data of a study of CD8 T cells in Susac syndrome. Across the study: Intravenous immunoglobulin alone or corticosteroids were being given to patients with Susac syndrome at blood draw, unless they were therapy-naive. Study-level points and caveats: None of the CD4+ T cell repertoires in Susac syndrome showed clonal expansion.

On this clonotype itself: Its antigen is not identified.

The RNA input was about 0.5 to 1 ug, and it was reverse transcribed with random hexamers. One entry per CDR3 protein, called by TCRdb with MiXCR from the immunoSEQ multiplex PCR reads. The table lists approximately 210,000 distinct CDR3 sequences, roughly 93% of them singletons, with about 0.14% in the top ten. This CDR3 region has 17 residues. In germline, CDR1 is LGHNA, CDR2 YSLEER. V gave up 4 bases and J gave up 5 bases; unmatched junction bases: 5. V is TRBV4-3 and J is TRBJ2-2; TRBD2 aligns across 15 bases. This sequence was found in a human donor with Susac syndrome. Sequencing input: CD4+ T cells from PBMCs. Here the CDR3 reads CASSRDGTSGGTGELFF. The CDR3 nucleotides read TGCGCCAGCAGCCGAGATGGGACTAGCGGGGGGACCGGGGAGCTGTTTTTT.